These 10 T cell receptor beta chains came from one sample sequenced in a study of OX40 agonist ivuxolimab in advanced cancers. Method: immunoSEQ multiplex PCR; TCRdb's copy keeps in-frame clones and lacks some. This sample has 65,000 to 80,000 clones; about 84% occur once, and the top ten carry 0.45% to 0.6%. This specimen was CD4+ or CD8+ T cells sorted from blood, taken in a trial of the OX40 agonist ivuxolimab. Receptors were obtained from an adult with an advanced solid tumor such as melanoma, head and neck, liver or kidney cancer.

The chain carries TRBV29-1 and TRBJ2-1, with 7 positions matching TRBD2. The trim removed 7 bases at V and 2 bases at J, leaving 11 bases unmatched. From germline, CDR1 is SQVTM and CDR2 ANQGSEA. The CDR3 extends over 15 amino acids. The CDR3 sequence is CSAAPSGQAYNEQFF. CDR3 bases: TGCAGCGCTGCCCCTAGCGGCCAAGCCTACAATGAGCAGTTCTTC.

This sequence joins TRBV18 and TRBJ2-7; D uncertain. There are 13 residues in the CDR3. Trimming left V 3 bases short and J 7 bases short, with 13 bases between. The germline V gene encodes CDR1 KGHSH and CDR2 LQKENI. DNA of the CDR3: TGTGCCAGCTCACCGGGGTATCAAGGTGAGCAGTACTTC. As protein: CASSPGYQGEQYF.

This rearrangement joins TRBV27 to TRBJ2-1; D may be TRBD2 (6 bases). V was trimmed by 5 bases and J by 8 bases, leaving 19 bases between them. The germline V gene has CDR1 MNHEY and CDR2 SMNVEV (reference sequence). The CDR3 is 15 amino acids. The CDR3 bases are TGTGCCAGCAGTCCCGGGAGACGAGTTATCCATGAGCAGTTCTTC. Its protein is CASSPGRRVIHEQFF.

V gene TRBV19 combines with J gene TRBJ1-1; maybe TRBD1 (5 bases). This CDR3 is built from 12 residues. Trimming removed 6 bases from V and 7 bases from J, with 12 bases in between. CDR1 is LNHDA, CDR2 SQIVND, per germline (reference sequence). The chain's CDR3 is CASRYRDGEAFF. DNA for the CDR3: TGTGCCAGTAGGTATAGGGACGGTGAAGCTTTCTTT. The full variable domain, with the rest looked up from reference TRBV19 and TRBJ1-1, is DGGITQSPKYLFRKEGQNVTLSCEQNLNHDAMYWYRQDPGQGLRLIYYSQIVNDFQKGDIAEGYSVSREKKESFPLTVTSAQKNPTAFYLCASRYRDGEAFFGQGTRLTVV.

The chain uses TRBV7-2 and TRBJ1-2; 11 bases agree with TRBD1. The CDR3 contains 16 residues. Germline CDR1 SGHTA, CDR2 FQGNSA. The ends lost 2 bases at V and 1 base at J; junction bases unmatched: 3. The CDR3 nucleotides are TGTGCCAGCAGCTTAAGGACAGGGGGCGATAACTATGGCTACACCTTC. Protein product: CASSLRTGGDNYGYTF.

This chain uses TRBV2 with TRBJ1-5; possibly TRBD1 for D (5 bases). This CDR3 is 13 amino acids long. V lost 7 bases, J lost 4 bases, and 11 bases lay in between. CDR1 is SNHLY, CDR2 FYNNEI, per germline. This chain's CDR3 is CASIQGLNQPQHF. The CDR3 region has the DNA TGTGCCAGCATCCAGGGTTTGAATCAGCCCCAGCATTTT.

This clone was observed a single time. The V and J genes are TRBV5-4 and TRBJ2-5; 7 bases are shared with TRBD2. The V and J ends lost 7 bases and 5 bases, in that order; junction bases with no gene match: 8. The V gene's germline CDR1 is SGHNT and CDR2 YYREEE (reference sequence). This CDR3 is 13 amino acids long. Here the CDR3 reads CASFAQGGETQYF. In DNA, the CDR3 is TGTGCCAGCTTTGCCCAGGGAGGGGAGACCCAGTACTTC.

The chain joins TRBV15 to TRBJ1-2, with TRBD1 matching 7 bases. V dropped 5 bases and J dropped 2; count of bases not matched to a gene: 8. The CDR3 runs 15 residues. Germline lookup yields CDR1 LNHNV and CDR2 YYDKDF (reference sequence). The CDR3 is CATSRLPGGNYGYTF. The DNA for the CDR3 is TGTGCCACCAGCCGACTACCAGGGGGAAACTATGGCTACACCTTC. Full variable domain (outside the CDR3, taken from reference TRBV15 and TRBJ1-2): DAMVIQNPRYQVTQFGKPVTLSCSQTLNHNVMYWYQQKSSQAPKLLFHYYDKDFNNEADTPDNFQSRRPNTSFCFLDIRSPGLGDTAMYLCATSRLPGGNYGYTFGSGTRLTVV.

The gene calls are TRBV5-1 and TRBJ1-1; perhaps TRBD1 as D (6 bases). The V gene's germline CDR1 is SGHRS and CDR2 YFSETQ. CDR3 size: 16 residues. Trimming removed 0 bases at V and 0 bases at J, with 12 bases between. The CDR3 nucleotides read TGCGCCAGCAGCTTGGGTGGGGGCTATATGAACACTGAAGCTTTCTTT. Its protein product is CASSLGGGYMNTEAFF.

This clone was counted a single time. The CDR3 here is CASSYSTQREKGEQFF. The DNA for the CDR3 is TGTGCCAGCAGTTACTCGACCCAGCGGGAGAAGGGTGAGCAGTTCTTC. The rearrangement uses TRBV6-5 and TRBJ2-1; 8 positions match TRBD2. Germline V gene sequence: CDR1 MNHEY, CDR2 SVGAGI. The V gene end was trimmed by 0 bases and the J gene end by 9 bases; junction bases not matched to a gene: 10. The CDR3 covers 16 residues.